Below, 5 T cell receptor beta chains from the same sample are listed, as sequenced in a study of spatial heterogeneity in lung cancer. No antigen is known for these receptors. Regarding the study as a whole: Counts of expanded alpha and beta TCRs within tumors tracked the tumor nonsynonymous mutation count.

In TCRdb, the 5' RACE reads were re-called with MiXCR into one record per CDR3 protein. Of several thousand distinct CDR3 sequences listed, approximately 12% are singletons. Time point denoted: sample taken at primary tumor resection. The material sequenced was lung tumor tissue, taken at surgery. These receptor sequences come from a male donor with early-stage non-small cell lung cancer.

This clonotype was counted ten times or more. The chain joins TRBV5-1 to TRBJ2-2; D remains unclear. CDR1 and CDR2 (germline): SGHRS, YFSETQ. With 3 bases removed from V and 4 bases from J, the gap between germline ends came to 13 bases. The CDR3 totals 15 residues. The CDR3 sequence is CASSYYLAPTGELFF. The CDR3 DNA reads as TGCGCCAGCAGCTACTACTTAGCCCCCACCGGGGAGCTGTTTTTT. Full variable domain (missing parts from reference TRBV5-1 and TRBJ2-2): KAGVTQTPRYLIKTRGQQVTLSCSPISGHRSVSWYQQTPGQGLQFLFEYFSETQRNKGNFPGRFSGRQFSNSRSEMNVSTLELGDSALYLCASSYYLAPTGELFFGEGSRLTVL.

This clonotype was seen many times. This chain links TRBV29-1 with TRBJ2-3, with a tentative D call TRBD2 (6 bases). Germline-derived CDR1 and CDR2 are SQVTM and ANQGSEA. Trimming shortened V by 4 bases and J by 4 bases, and 12 bases separated the two germline ends. This CDR3 has 13 amino acids. In DNA form, the CDR3 reads TGCAGCGTTGGAATTAGCGGTGCAGATACGCAGTATTTT. This encodes CSVGISGADTQYF.

This clonotype showed up many times. The rearrangement joins TRBV29-1 to TRBJ1-5, with 10 bases lining up with TRBD1. CDR1 is SQVTM, CDR2 ANQGSEA, per germline. This CDR3 has 13 residues. The trim removed 6 bases at V and 5 bases at J, leaving 4 bases unmatched. CDR3 coding DNA: TGCAGCGTCTCCGGGACAGGGGATCAGCCCCAGCATTTT. Protein product: CSVSGTGDQPQHF. The full variable domain, its missing parts supplied by reference TRBV29-1 and TRBJ1-5, is SAVISQKPSRDICQRGTSLTIQCQVDSQVTMMFWYRQQPGQSLTLIATANQGSEATYESGFVIDKFPISRPNLTFSTLTVSNMSPEDSSIYLCSVSGTGDQPQHFGDGTRLSIL.

This rearrangement joins TRBV7-2 to TRBJ2-5, with a weak D call TRBD1 (6 bases). CDR3 size: 14 residues. Trimming removed 5 bases from V and 0 bases from J, with 10 bases in between. CDR1 and CDR2 (germline): SGHTA, FQGNSA. In nucleotides, the CDR3 is TGTGCCAGCAGCCCAGGGACAAACCAAGAGACCCAGTACTTC. Translating it yields CASSPGTNQETQYF.

In its sample, this clonotype was seen many times. The chain employs TRBV7-9 and TRBJ1-3, with unresolved D. Germline V gene data show CDR1 as SEHNR and CDR2 as FQNEAQ (reference sequence). The CDR3 sequence is 14 residues long. Trimming shortened V by 5 bases and J by 0 bases, and 8 bases separated the two germline ends. The CDR3 nucleotides read TGTGCCAGCAGCCCAACCCCCTCTGGAAACACCATATATTTT. Translating gives CASSPTPSGNTIYF.